The 14 T cell receptor beta chains below were found in one sample sequenced in a study of early T cells in non-severe SARS-CoV-2 infection. TCRdb analysed the 5' RACE reads with MiXCR anew, one entry per CDR3 protein. The sample has under 85,000 distinct CDR3 sequences, about an eighth seen once. The specimen was whole blood, collected at baseline. These receptors were obtained from an adult who was a healthcare worker with PCR-confirmed SARS-CoV-2 infection or an uninfected control (not recorded which).

This clonotype occurred a few times. The chain joins TRBV4-1 to TRBJ1-5, with unresolved D. V shed 1 base and J shed 7 bases, with 11 bases lying between them. The CDR3 consists of 14 residues. Germline V gives CDR1 MGHRA, CDR2 YSYEKL. CDR3 residues: CASSQGVRIQPQHF. Here the CDR3 DNA reads TGCGCCAGCAGCCAAGGAGTAAGGATCCAGCCCCAGCATTTT.

This clonotype occurred many times. This chain joins TRBV18 and TRBJ2-1; the match to TRBD1 covers 10 bases. J gave up 5 bases and V 6 bases, and 4 bases lay outside the gene matches. The length of the CDR3 is 14 residues. From germline, CDR1 is KGHSH and CDR2 LQKENI. CDR3 protein: CASSPGTGDNEQFF. The DNA for the CDR3 is TGTGCCAGCTCTCCCGGGACAGGGGACAATGAGCAGTTCTTC.

The chain combines TRBV12-5 with TRBJ2-5; D not certain. V gave up 5 bases and J gave up 0 bases, with 13 bases separating them. The germline V gene has CDR1 LGHNT and CDR2 FRNRAP. There are 15 residues in the CDR3. DNA for the CDR3: TGTGCTAGTGGTCCCAAGCGAGCCCACCAAGAGACCCAGTACTTC. Its protein product is CASGPKRAHQETQYF.

In this sample, this clonotype turned up a few times. The chain joins TRBV5-1 to TRBJ2-3; D remains unclear. Between the trimmed V and J ends, which lost 0 bases and 1 base, there was a span of 12 bases. The CDR3 is 16 amino acids. The germline gives CDR1 SGHRS, CDR2 YFSETQ. The CDR3: CASSLGSDGGTDTQYF. DNA of the CDR3: TGCGCCAGCAGCTTGGGGTCGGATGGAGGCACAGATACGCAGTATTTT.

Points on this clonotype: A much more abundant neighbour one base away suggests this may be a read error. The rearrangement links TRBV6-2 or TRBV6-3 to TRBJ2-2, with 8 bases fitting TRBD2. The CDR3 runs to 16 residues. The germline V gene has CDR1 MNHEY and CDR2 SVGEGT. The CDR3 here is CANSSIAGRSAGELFF. In DNA, the CDR3 is TGTGCCAACAGTTCAATAGCGGGACGGTCTGCGGGGGAGCTGTTTTTT.

The V call is TRBV11-2, the J call TRBJ1-1; D unclear. V was cut by 5 bases and J by 1 base, with 14 bases left in between. Per the germline V gene, CDR1 is SGHAT and CDR2 is FQNNGV. The CDR3 sequence is 15 residues long. This CDR3 reads CASSPTLEPNTEAFF. The CDR3 DNA sequence: TGTGCCAGCAGCCCAACCCTAGAGCCGAACACTGAAGCTTTCTTT.

This clonotype was observed at least ten times. The chain has TRBV19 and TRBJ1-2; 10 bases are shared with TRBD1. The junction had 5 bases not matched to a gene; V was cut back by 4 bases and J by 3 bases. Germline-derived CDR1 and CDR2 are LNHDA and SQIVND (reference sequence). The CDR3 covers 15 residues. In nucleotides, the CDR3 is TGTGCCAGTAGTAGAACCGGGACAGGGGACTATGGCTACACCTTC. Translation gives CASSRTGTGDYGYTF.

This clonotype showed up just a few times. This chain uses TRBV19 with TRBJ1-2, with 7 bases identical to TRBD1. From germline, CDR1 is LNHDA and CDR2 SQIVND (reference sequence). The CDR3 runs to 12 residues. V shed 9 bases and J 4 bases; nucleotides not matched to a gene: 5. The CDR3 protein is CASRGLGYGYTF. CDR3 nucleotide sequence: TGTGCCAGCAGGGGGTTAGGCTATGGCTACACCTTC.

This clonotype was observed once. The chain links TRBV7-3 to TRBJ1-6, with no clear D. The CDR3 has 13 residues. Germline V lookup: CDR1 SGHTA, CDR2 FQGTGA. Trimming took 8 bases from V and 7 from J, leaving 12 bases between them. CDR3 bases: TGTGCCAGCTCGATGCAGAGAAATTCACCCCTCCACTTT. Encoded protein: CASSMQRNSPLHF.

This clonotype was observed a few times. This rearrangement joins TRBV4-2 to TRBJ2-1; D is possibly TRBD2 (6 bases). Germline V gives CDR1 LGHNA, CDR2 YNFKEQ. CDR3 length: 17 residues. The V end lost 4 bases, the J end lost 0 bases, and 16 bases lay between the germline ends. The CDR3 is CASSRRGTGSSYNEQFF. The CDR3 DNA sequence: TGTGCCAGCAGCCGCCGGGGGACGGGGAGCTCCTACAATGAGCAGTTCTTC.

This clonotype was seen many times. V usage is TRBV18 and J usage is TRBJ2-3, with a possible D match to TRBD1 (6 bases). The CDR3 runs to 15 residues. Trimming pared 2 bases from V and 1 base from J, leaving 10 bases between. The germline V gene has CDR1 KGHSH and CDR2 LQKENI. The CDR3 DNA reads as TGTGCCAGCTCACCAAGCAGGACAGGCACAGATACGCAGTATTTT. This sequence encodes CASSPSRTGTDTQYF.

In its sample, this clonotype was seen a few times. The chain joins TRBV11-1 to TRBJ2-1; no clear D. Germline loops: CDR1 SGHAT, CDR2 FQDESV (reference sequence). This CDR3 has 16 residues. V was pared by 3 bases and J by 3 bases, with 15 bases between. The CDR3 coding sequence is TGTGCCAGCAGCTTTCGTCCAATAGATTTCTACAATGAGCAGTTCTTC. Translation gives CASSFRPIDFYNEQFF. The full variable domain, in which reference TRBV11-1 and TRBJ2-1 provide the parts outside the CDR3, is EAEVAQSPRYKITEKSQAVAFWCDPISGHATLYWYRQILGQGPELLVQFQDESVVDDSQLPKDRFSAERLKGVDSTLKIQPAELGDSAMYLCASSFRPIDFYNEQFFGPGTRLTVL.

In its sample, this clonotype was seen a few times. The chain employs TRBV30 and TRBJ2-5; D is unresolved. Trimming left V 1 base short and J 5 bases short, with 8 bases between. The germline CDR1 and CDR2 sequences are GTSNPN and SVGIG (reference sequence). The CDR3 runs to 12 residues. In DNA form, the CDR3 reads TGTGCCTGGAGTGCCGGGCGGGAGACCCAGTACTTC. It specifies CAWSAGRETQYF.

This chain uses TRBV6-5 with TRBJ2-2, with 8 positions matching TRBD2. Germline CDR1 MNHEY, CDR2 SVGAGI. The CDR3 covers 17 residues. J gave up 7 bases and V 8 bases, and 18 bases lay outside the gene matches. The CDR3 loop is CASGRTGATSAGGELFF. In DNA, the CDR3 is TGTGCCAGCGGTCGGACGGGGGCGACTAGCGCAGGCGGGGAGCTGTTTTTT.